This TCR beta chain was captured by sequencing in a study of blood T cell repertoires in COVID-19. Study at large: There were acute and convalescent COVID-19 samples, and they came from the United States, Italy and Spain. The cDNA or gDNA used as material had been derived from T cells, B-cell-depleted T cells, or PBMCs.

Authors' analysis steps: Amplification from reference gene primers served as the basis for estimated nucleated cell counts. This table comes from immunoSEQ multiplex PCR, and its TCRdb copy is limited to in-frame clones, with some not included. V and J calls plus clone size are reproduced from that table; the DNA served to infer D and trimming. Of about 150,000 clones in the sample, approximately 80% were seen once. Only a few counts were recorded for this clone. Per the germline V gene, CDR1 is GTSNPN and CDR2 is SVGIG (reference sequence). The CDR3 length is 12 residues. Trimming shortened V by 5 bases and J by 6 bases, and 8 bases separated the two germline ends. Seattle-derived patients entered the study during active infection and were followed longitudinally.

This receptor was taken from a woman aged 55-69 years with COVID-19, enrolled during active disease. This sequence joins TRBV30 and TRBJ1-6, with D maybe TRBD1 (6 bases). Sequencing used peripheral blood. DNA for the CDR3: TGTGCCTGGGGACAGATTAATTCACCCCTCCACTTT. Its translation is CAWGQINSPLHF.